A selection of T cell receptor beta chains follows, all from one sample in a study of regulatory T cells in long-lasting Graves disease. TCRdb ran MiXCR on the multiplex PCR reads and lists one entry per CDR3 protein. The sample includes 600,000 to 650,000 distinct CDR3 sequences, about 15% of them seen just once. These records were also assigned to another study, of T cells in Graves' hyperthyroidism and ophthalmopathy.

Specimen: peripheral blood mononuclear cells (PBMCs), collected at new diagnosis, from a patient treated with antithyroid drugs. The receptors were sampled from a woman aged 25 to 39 with Graves disease. The CDR3 runs from the conserved cysteine through the conserved F or W. The D gene is left open where the match is weak. Clone size is not always given. Where it is, it says once, few, many or a class for expanded clones.

D: -; J: TRBJ1-1; length: 15; V: TRBV7-2; size: many; DNA: TGTGCCAGCAGTCCCACCAGTGCAAGATTTACTGAAGCTTTCTTT; CDR3: CASSPTSARFTEAFF
D: -; J: TRBJ1-1; length: 16; V: TRBV19; size: many; DNA: TGTGCCAGTAGTAGCCCCTCCTCGCCCGAGAACACTGAAGCTTTCTTT; CDR3: CASSSPSSPENTEAFF
D: -; J: TRBJ1-2; length: 11; V: TRBV2; size: many; DNA: TGTGCCAGCAGTGAATACATTGGCTACACCTTC; CDR3: CASSEYIGYTF
D: TRBD1; J: TRBJ2-7; length: 15; V: TRBV28; size: many; DNA: TGTGCCAGCACCAACGAAGGGACAGGGTCTTACGAGCAGTACTTC; CDR3: CASTNEGTGSYEQYF
D: -; J: TRBJ2-1; length: 16; V: TRBV20-1; size: -; DNA: TGCAGTGCTAGGAACCTGCTGACTGGGGTCTCCAATGAGCAGTTCTTC; CDR3: CSARNLLTGVSNEQFF
D: -; J: TRBJ1-1; length: 14; V: TRBV7-2; size: many; DNA: TGTGCCAGCAGCACCCGACGGCAGAACACTGAAGCTTTCTTT; CDR3: CASSTRRQNTEAFF
D: -; J: TRBJ1-2; length: 10; V: TRBV20-1; size: -; DNA: TGCAGTGTCCCCGACGGTGGCTACACCTTC; CDR3: CSVPDGGYTF
D: -; J: TRBJ2-1; length: 15; V: TRBV28; size: few; DNA: TGTGCCAGCAGTTTATGGGCAGAAAAATACAATGAGCAGTTCTTC; CDR3: CASSLWAEKYNEQFF
D: TRBD1; J: TRBJ1-4; length: 18; V: TRBV29-1; size: few; DNA: TGCAGCGTTTACAGCGTGGGCAGGGGGCGAGGCGCAAATGAAAAACTGTTTTTT; CDR3: CSVYSVGRGRGANEKLFF
D: -; J: TRBJ2-7; length: 13; V: TRBV6-1; size: many; DNA: TGTGCCAGCAGCCCCGGACCTGTTTACGAGCAGTACTTC; CDR3: CASSPGPVYEQYF
D: TRBD2; J: TRBJ2-5; length: 14; V: TRBV7-2; size: many; DNA: TGTGCCAGCAGCTGGAGCGGGAGTTTGGAGACCCAGTACTTC; CDR3: CASSWSGSLETQYF
D: -; J: TRBJ1-1; length: 14; V: TRBV7-3; size: many; DNA: TGTGCCAGCAGCCGTCAATCCGGACCTGGAGAAGCTTTCTTT; CDR3: CASSRQSGPGEAFF
D: -; J: TRBJ1-1; length: 14; V: TRBV7-3; size: few; DNA: TGTGCCAGCAGCTTCTCCCCAGGGCTCACTGAAGCTTTCTTT; CDR3: CASSFSPGLTEAFF
D: TRBD2; J: TRBJ2-3; length: 20; V: TRBV20-1; size: -; DNA: TGCAGTGCTAGAGGATTCGGCGGGACTAGCGGGACCCCAAGCACAGATACGCAGTATTTT; CDR3: CSARGFGGTSGTPSTDTQYF
D: TRBD2; J: TRBJ2-7; length: 16; V: TRBV2; size: many; DNA: TGTGCCAGCAGGGAAGGGACTAGCGGGAGTTTTGGCGAGCAGTACTTC; CDR3: CASREGTSGSFGEQYF
D: -; J: TRBJ2-5; length: 14; V: TRBV28; size: many; DNA: TGTGCCAGCAGCCGATTCGGGATTCAAGAGACCCAGTACTTC; CDR3: CASSRFGIQETQYF
D: -; J: TRBJ1-1; length: 15; V: TRBV11-2; size: many; DNA: TGTGCCAGCAGCTTGCACGTTCTCGGGAACACTGAAGCTTTCTTT; CDR3: CASSLHVLGNTEAFF
D: TRBD2; J: TRBJ2-5; length: 17; V: TRBV28; size: many; DNA: TGTGCCAGCAGCCTTAGACTAGCGGGAGGGCTAGGAGAGACCCAGTACTTC; CDR3: CASSLRLAGGLGETQYF
D: -; J: TRBJ1-1; length: 11; V: TRBV7-2; size: many; DNA: TGTGCCAGCAGCTTGGGGGGTCAGCCCACATTT; CDR3: CASSLGGQPTF
D: TRBD2; J: TRBJ2-7; length: 14; V: TRBV28; size: -; DNA: TGTGCCAGCAGTCCCCCCCGGGGGGTCTACGAGCAGTACTTC; CDR3: CASSPPRGVYEQYF
D: TRBD1; J: TRBJ1-2; length: 16; V: TRBV28; size: many; DNA: TGTCTAACCGCGGCGCCCCCGGGACAGGGGTACTATGGCTACACCTTC; CDR3: CLTAAPPGQGYYGYTF
D: TRBD1; J: TRBJ1-5; length: 14; V: TRBV9; size: few; DNA: TGTGCCAGCAGTGAGGCAGGGGGGAGTCAGCCCCAGCATTTT; CDR3: CASSEAGGSQPQHF
D: -; J: TRBJ2-2; length: 15; V: TRBV7-2; size: many; DNA: TGTGCCAGCAGCCTCACGGGAGTAGCGGCCGGGGAGCTGTTTTTT; CDR3: CASSLTGVAAGELFF
D: TRBD1; J: TRBJ1-1; length: 15; V: TRBV11-2; size: -; DNA: TGTGCCAGCAGCTATCAGGGGACAGTGAACACTGAAGCTTTCTTT; CDR3: CASSYQGTVNTEAFF
D: -; J: TRBJ2-2; length: 13; V: TRBV6-4; size: many; DNA: TGTGCCAGCAGTGACTCGACGACCGGGGAGCTGTTTTTT; CDR3: CASSDSTTGELFF
D: -; J: TRBJ2-7; length: 14; V: TRBV2; size: many; DNA: TGTGCCAGCAGTGAAGAGCGTTATTCCTACGAGCAGTACTTC; CDR3: CASSEERYSYEQYF
D: -; J: TRBJ2-3; length: 16; V: TRBV28; size: many; DNA: TGTGCCAGCAGTTTACCCGGACAGATTTACACAGATACGCAGTATTTT; CDR3: CASSLPGQIYTDTQYF
D: -; J: TRBJ1-2; length: 14; V: TRBV28; size: -; DNA: TGTGCCAGCAGCCCTTTCGACGGGGCGCGAGGCTACACCTTC; CDR3: CASSPFDGARGYTF
D: -; J: TRBJ1-4; length: 16; V: TRBV19; size: -; DNA: TGTGCCAGTACCACTGAATTGTCCCCTTGGAACGAAAAACTGTTTTTT; CDR3: CASTTELSPWNEKLFF
D: -; J: TRBJ1-4; length: 12; V: TRBV6-2/TRBV6-3; size: -; DNA: TGTGCCACCACGGGGGTCAATCAGTTACTGTTTTTT; CDR3: CATTGVNQLLFF
D: -; J: TRBJ2-3; length: 13; V: TRBV7-3; size: many; DNA: TGTGCCAGCAGCGAGTTAGCGTCAGCTACGCAGTATTTT; CDR3: CASSELASATQYF
D: TRBD2; J: TRBJ2-7; length: 17; V: TRBV6-9; size: many; DNA: TGTGCCAGCAGTTCCGGACGCCCGGGACTAGCTTTCTACGAGCAGTACTTC; CDR3: CASSSGRPGLAFYEQYF
D: TRBD2; J: TRBJ2-1; length: 15; V: TRBV28; size: many; DNA: TGTGCCAGCAGCAAGCGGGAGTTATCCTACAATGAGCAGTTCTTC; CDR3: CASSKRELSYNEQFF
D: -; J: TRBJ1-2; length: 14; V: TRBV28; size: many; DNA: TGTGCCAGCAGCCGAGGGGTTGGGAACTATGGCTACACCTTC; CDR3: CASSRGVGNYGYTF
D: -; J: TRBJ1-5; length: 15; V: TRBV24-1; size: many; DNA: TGTGCCACCAGTGCCGCTGGACAGAATAATCAGCCCCAGCATTTT; CDR3: CATSAAGQNNQPQHF
D: -; J: TRBJ1-2; length: 15; V: TRBV19; size: many; DNA: TGTGCCAGTAGTCCGCCCGGGGCCGGGAACTATGGCTACACCTTC; CDR3: CASSPPGAGNYGYTF
D: -; J: TRBJ1-5; length: 12; V: TRBV20-1; size: few; DNA: TGCAGTGCTTCATCGTTAAATCAGCCCCAGCATTTT; CDR3: CSASSLNQPQHF
D: -; J: TRBJ2-7; length: 16; V: TRBV3-1; size: -; DNA: TGTGCCAGCAGCCCCGGGCGCGGGATCAGCTCCTACGAGCAGTACTTC; CDR3: CASSPGRGISSYEQYF
D: -; J: TRBJ1-3; length: 15; V: TRBV28; size: many; DNA: TGTGCCAGCAGTCCTTCTTGGGGGAACAGAAACACCATATATTTT; CDR3: CASSPSWGNRNTIYF
D: -; J: TRBJ2-7; length: 16; V: TRBV20-1; size: many; DNA: TGCAGTGCTGGAAATTCCGGGAGCTCAAACCTCTACGAGCAGTACTTC; CDR3: CSAGNSGSSNLYEQYF
D: -; J: TRBJ1-2; length: 15; V: TRBV14; size: -; DNA: TGTGCCAGCAGCCCAGTGACAGGAGCTAACTATGGCTACACCTTC; CDR3: CASSPVTGANYGYTF
D: -; J: TRBJ1-1; length: 13; V: TRBV5-1; size: few; DNA: TGCGCCAGCAGAGGAAGTGGGGACACTGAAGCTTTCTTT; CDR3: CASRGSGDTEAFF
D: -; J: TRBJ1-1; length: 14; V: TRBV7-9; size: few; DNA: TGTGCCAGCAGCCACAGGATGAAGAACACTGAAGCTTTCTTT; CDR3: CASSHRMKNTEAFF
D: TRBD1; J: TRBJ2-7; length: 13; V: TRBV20-1; size: many; DNA: TGCAGTGCCACCGGGACAGGGGCGGTCGAGCAGTACTTC; CDR3: CSATGTGAVEQYF
D: -; J: TRBJ1-1; length: 12; V: TRBV28; size: many; DNA: TGTGCCAGCAGTTTTCCCGACCCGACGGCTTTCTTT; CDR3: CASSFPDPTAFF
D: -; J: TRBJ2-3; length: 15; V: TRBV7-9; size: -; DNA: TGTGCCAGCAGCCCTGGACAGATGAGCACAGATACGCAGTATTTT; CDR3: CASSPGQMSTDTQYF
D: -; J: TRBJ2-3; length: 11; V: TRBV29-1; size: few; DNA: TGCAGCGTTGAAGACGTGGATACGCAGTATTTT; CDR3: CSVEDVDTQYF
D: -; J: TRBJ2-7; length: 17; V: TRBV20-1; size: -; DNA: TGCAGTGCTAGAGATTGGGGCGCTAGCCGGGACCCTTACGAGCAGTACTTC; CDR3: CSARDWGASRDPYEQYF
D: TRBD1; J: TRBJ1-2; length: 12; V: TRBV7-9; size: many; DNA: TGTGCCAGCAGCCCCACAGGGGACGGCTACACCTTC; CDR3: CASSPTGDGYTF
D: -; J: TRBJ2-1; length: 14; V: TRBV28; size: -; DNA: TGTGCCAGCATTCCGGCGGCTCCTCAAGGTGAGCAGTTCTTC; CDR3: CASIPAAPQGEQFF
D: -; J: TRBJ2-7; length: 13; V: TRBV7-2; size: -; DNA: TGTGCCAGCAGCGAGACATTCTCTGGCGAGCAGTACTTC; CDR3: CASSETFSGEQYF
D: TRBD2; J: TRBJ2-2; length: 14; V: TRBV27; size: many; DNA: TGTGCCAGCAGTTTAGCGGACGGGGGGGGGGAGCTGTTTTTT; CDR3: CASSLADGGGELFF
D: -; J: TRBJ1-2; length: 15; V: TRBV6-6; size: few; DNA: TGTGCCAGCAGTTACTCGACACAGGGTTTGGCGGGCTACACCTTC; CDR3: CASSYSTQGLAGYTF
D: -; J: TRBJ1-3; length: 15; V: TRBV6-2/TRBV6-3; size: -; DNA: TGTGCCAGCAGTTACTCGCCAGGCTCTGGAAACACCATGTATTTT; CDR3: CASSYSPGSGNTMYF
D: -; J: TRBJ2-5; length: 13; V: TRBV6-1; size: many; DNA: TGTGCCAGCAGCGTCCAGGGGTGGGAGACCCAGTACTTC; CDR3: CASSVQGWETQYF
D: TRBD2; J: TRBJ2-1; length: 19; V: TRBV18; size: -; DNA: TGTGCCAGCTCACCACGGGGACTAGCGGGAGCACGAACTCGGAATGAGCAGTTCTTC; CDR3: CASSPRGLAGARTRNEQFF
D: -; J: TRBJ1-1; length: 14; V: TRBV29-1; size: -; DNA: TGCAGCGTTGTGTCTGGGCGGGGCAACACTGAAGCTTTCTTT; CDR3: CSVVSGRGNTEAFF